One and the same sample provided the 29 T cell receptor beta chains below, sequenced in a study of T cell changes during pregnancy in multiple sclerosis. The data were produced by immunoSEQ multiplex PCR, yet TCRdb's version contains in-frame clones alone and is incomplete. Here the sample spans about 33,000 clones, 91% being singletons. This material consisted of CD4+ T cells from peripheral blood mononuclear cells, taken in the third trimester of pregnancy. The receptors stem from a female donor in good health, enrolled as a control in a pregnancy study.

The DNA of the CDR3 is TGCGCCAGCAGCTTGGACACCACGAACACCGGGGAGCTGTTTTTT. This encodes CASSLDTTNTGELFF. V gene TRBV5-1 combines with J gene TRBJ2-2; D is unclear. CDR3 length equals 15 residues. Germline CDR1 is SGHRS and CDR2 is YFSETQ. The ends were cut back, 0 bases at V and 0 bases at J, with 6 bases in the middle.

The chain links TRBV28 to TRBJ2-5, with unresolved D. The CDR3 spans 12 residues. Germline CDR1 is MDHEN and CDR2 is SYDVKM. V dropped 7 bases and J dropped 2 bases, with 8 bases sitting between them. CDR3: CASNTLQETQYF. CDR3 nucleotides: TGTGCCAGCAACACACTACAAGAGACCCAGTACTTC.

CDR3 residues: CASSRDTEAQNYEQYF. The CDR3 nucleotides are TGTGCCAGCAGTCGGGATACCGAAGCCCAAAACTACGAGCAGTACTTC. This chain links TRBV27 with TRBJ2-7, with D perhaps TRBD2 (5 bases). This CDR3 comprises 16 residues. Germline V lookup: CDR1 MNHEY, CDR2 SMNVEV (reference sequence). V shed 5 bases and J shed 3 bases, with 20 bases lying between them.

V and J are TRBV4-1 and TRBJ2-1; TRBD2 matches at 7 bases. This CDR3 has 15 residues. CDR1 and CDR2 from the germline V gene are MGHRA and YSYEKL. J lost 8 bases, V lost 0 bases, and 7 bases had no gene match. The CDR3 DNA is TGCGCCAGCAGCCAAGAGCGAGGGAGGGACGATGAGCAGTTCTTC. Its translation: CASSQERGRDDEQFF.

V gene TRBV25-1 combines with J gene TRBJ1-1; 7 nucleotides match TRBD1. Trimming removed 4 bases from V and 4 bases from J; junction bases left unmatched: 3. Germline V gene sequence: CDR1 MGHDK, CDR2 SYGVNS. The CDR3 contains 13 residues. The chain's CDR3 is CASSVTGSTEAFF. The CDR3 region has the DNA TGTGCCAGCAGTGTGACAGGGTCCACTGAAGCTTTCTTT.

The CDR3 loop reads CASSLGRGSMSNQPQHF. In DNA, the CDR3 is TGTGCCAGCAGCTTAGGTAGAGGTTCTATGAGCAATCAGCCCCAGCATTTT. The chain carries TRBV7-2 and TRBJ1-5; D is unclear. The germline V and J ends were trimmed by 1 base and 1 base, with 14 bases remaining between them. From germline, CDR1 is SGHTA and CDR2 FQGNSA. The CDR3 is 17 residues long. The complete variable domain, with remaining parts taken from reference TRBV7-2 and TRBJ1-5, reads GAGVSQSPSNKVTEKGKDVELRCDPISGHTALYWYRQSLGQGLEFLIYFQGNSAPDKSGLPSDRFSAERTGGSVSTLTIQRTQQEDSAVYLCASSLGRGSMSNQPQHFGDGTRLSIL.

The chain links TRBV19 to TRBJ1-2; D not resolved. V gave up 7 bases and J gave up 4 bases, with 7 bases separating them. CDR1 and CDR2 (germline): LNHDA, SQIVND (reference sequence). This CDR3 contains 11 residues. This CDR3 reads CASTAGYGYTF. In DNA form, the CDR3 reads TGTGCCAGTACAGCGGGCTATGGCTACACCTTC. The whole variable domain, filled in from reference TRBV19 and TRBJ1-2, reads DGGITQSPKYLFRKEGQNVTLSCEQNLNHDAMYWYRQDPGQGLRLIYYSQIVNDFQKGDIAEGYSVSREKKESFPLTVTSAQKNPTAFYLCASTAGYGYTFGSGTRLTVV.

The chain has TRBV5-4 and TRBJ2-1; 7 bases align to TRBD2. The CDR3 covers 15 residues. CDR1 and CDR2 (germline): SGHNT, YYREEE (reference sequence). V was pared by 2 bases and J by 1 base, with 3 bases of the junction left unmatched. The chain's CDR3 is CASSLGRESYNEQFF. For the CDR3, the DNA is TGTGCCAGCAGCTTAGGGAGGGAGTCCTACAATGAGCAGTTCTTC.

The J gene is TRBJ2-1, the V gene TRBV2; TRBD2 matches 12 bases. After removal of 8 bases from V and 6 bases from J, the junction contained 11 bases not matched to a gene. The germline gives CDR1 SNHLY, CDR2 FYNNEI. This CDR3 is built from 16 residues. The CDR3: CASRSLAGGLFNEQFF. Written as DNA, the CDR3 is TGTGCCAGCCGTTCTCTAGCGGGGGGGCTGTTCAATGAGCAGTTCTTC.

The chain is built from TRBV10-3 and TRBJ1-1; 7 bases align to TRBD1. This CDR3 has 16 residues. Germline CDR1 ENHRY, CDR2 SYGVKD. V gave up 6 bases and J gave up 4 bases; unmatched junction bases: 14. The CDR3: CAIRRGQGGLSTEAFF. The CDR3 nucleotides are TGTGCCATCAGGAGGGGGCAGGGTGGGCTAAGCACTGAAGCTTTCTTT.

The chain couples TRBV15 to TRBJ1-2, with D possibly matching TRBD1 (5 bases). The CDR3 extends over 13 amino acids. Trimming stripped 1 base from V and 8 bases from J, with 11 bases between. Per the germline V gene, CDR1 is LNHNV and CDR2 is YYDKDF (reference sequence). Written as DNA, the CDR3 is TGTGCCACCAGCAGAGTCCAGGGTAGCGGCTACACCTTC. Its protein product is CATSRVQGSGYTF.

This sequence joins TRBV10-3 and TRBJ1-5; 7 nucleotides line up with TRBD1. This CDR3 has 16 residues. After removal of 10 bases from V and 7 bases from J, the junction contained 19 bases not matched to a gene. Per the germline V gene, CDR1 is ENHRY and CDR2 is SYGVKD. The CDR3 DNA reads TGTGCCACCCGGTCGGGAAGTGAGGGGGCGGTACAGCCCCAGCATTTT. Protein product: CATRSGSEGAVQPQHF.

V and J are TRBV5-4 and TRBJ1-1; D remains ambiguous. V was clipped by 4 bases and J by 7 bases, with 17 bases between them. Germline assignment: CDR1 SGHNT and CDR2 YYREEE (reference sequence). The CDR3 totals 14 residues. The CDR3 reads CASSPRAPRGEAFF. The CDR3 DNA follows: TGTGCCAGCAGCCCCCGGGCCCCTCGGGGTGAAGCTTTCTTT.

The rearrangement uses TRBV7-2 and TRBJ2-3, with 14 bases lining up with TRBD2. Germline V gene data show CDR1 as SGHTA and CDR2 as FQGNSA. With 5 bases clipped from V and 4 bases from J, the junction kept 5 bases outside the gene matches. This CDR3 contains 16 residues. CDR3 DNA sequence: TGTGCCAGCAGCACAGGACTAGCGGGAGGAGCAGATACGCAGTATTTT. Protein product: CASSTGLAGGADTQYF. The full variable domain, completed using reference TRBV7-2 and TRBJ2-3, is GAGVSQSPSNKVTEKGKDVELRCDPISGHTALYWYRQSLGQGLEFLIYFQGNSAPDKSGLPSDRFSAERTGGSVSTLTIQRTQQEDSAVYLCASSTGLAGGADTQYFGPGTRLTVL.

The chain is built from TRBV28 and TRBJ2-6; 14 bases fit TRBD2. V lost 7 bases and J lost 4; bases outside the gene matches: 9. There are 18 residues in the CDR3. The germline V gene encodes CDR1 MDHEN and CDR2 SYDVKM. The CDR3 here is CASTYGTSGRSGANVLTF. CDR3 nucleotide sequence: TGTGCCAGCACCTATGGGACTAGCGGGAGATCGGGGGCCAACGTCCTGACTTTC.

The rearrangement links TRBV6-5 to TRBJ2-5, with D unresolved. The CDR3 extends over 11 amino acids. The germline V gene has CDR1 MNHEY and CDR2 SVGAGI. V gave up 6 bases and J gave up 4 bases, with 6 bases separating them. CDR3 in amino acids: CASSLLETQYF. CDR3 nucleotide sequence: TGTGCCAGCAGCCTATTAGAGACCCAGTACTTC.

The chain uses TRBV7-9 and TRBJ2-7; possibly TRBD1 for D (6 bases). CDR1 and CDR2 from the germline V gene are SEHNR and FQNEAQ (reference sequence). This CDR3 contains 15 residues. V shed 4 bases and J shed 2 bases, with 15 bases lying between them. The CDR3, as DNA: TGTGCCAGCAGCTCCAAACAGGGAATCCCCTACGAGCAGTACTTC. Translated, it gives CASSSKQGIPYEQYF.

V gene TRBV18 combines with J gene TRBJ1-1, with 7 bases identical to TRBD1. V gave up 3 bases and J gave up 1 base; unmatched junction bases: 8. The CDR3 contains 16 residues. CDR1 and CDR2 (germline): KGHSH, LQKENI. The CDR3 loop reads CASSPGSRDRNTEAFF. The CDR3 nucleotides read TGTGCCAGCTCACCCGGATCCCGGGACAGGAACACTGAAGCTTTCTTT.

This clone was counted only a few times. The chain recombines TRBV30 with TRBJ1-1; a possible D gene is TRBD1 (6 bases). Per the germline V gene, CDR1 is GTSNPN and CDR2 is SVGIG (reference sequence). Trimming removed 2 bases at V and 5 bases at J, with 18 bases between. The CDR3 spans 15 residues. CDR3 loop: CAWSLPGTMGTEAFF. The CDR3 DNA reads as TGTGCCTGGAGTTTGCCCGGGACAATGGGGACTGAAGCTTTCTTT. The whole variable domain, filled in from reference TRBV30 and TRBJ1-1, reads SQTIHQWPATLVQPVGSPLSLECTVEGTSNPNLYWYRQAAGRGLQLLFYSVGIGQISSEVPQNLSASRPQDRQFILSSKKLLLSDSGFYLCAWSLPGTMGTEAFFGQGTRLTVV.

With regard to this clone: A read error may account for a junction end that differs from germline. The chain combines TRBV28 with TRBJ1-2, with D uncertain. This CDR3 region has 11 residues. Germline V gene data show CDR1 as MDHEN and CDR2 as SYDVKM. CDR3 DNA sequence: TGTGCCAGCAATTCTCCCTATCGCTACACCTTC. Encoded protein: CASNSPYRYTF.

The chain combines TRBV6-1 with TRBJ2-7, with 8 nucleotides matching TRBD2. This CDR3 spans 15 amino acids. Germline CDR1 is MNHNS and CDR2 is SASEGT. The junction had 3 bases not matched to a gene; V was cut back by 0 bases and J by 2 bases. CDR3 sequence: CASSEAAGGAYEQYF. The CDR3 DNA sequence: TGTGCCAGCAGTGAAGCGGCCGGGGGGGCCTACGAGCAGTACTTC.

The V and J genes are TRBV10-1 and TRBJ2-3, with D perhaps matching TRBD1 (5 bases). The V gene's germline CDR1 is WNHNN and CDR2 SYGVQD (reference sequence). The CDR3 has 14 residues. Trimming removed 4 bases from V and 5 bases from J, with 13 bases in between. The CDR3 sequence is CASSVWQGGDTQYF. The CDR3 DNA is TGCGCCAGCAGTGTGTGGCAGGGTGGAGATACGCAGTATTTT.

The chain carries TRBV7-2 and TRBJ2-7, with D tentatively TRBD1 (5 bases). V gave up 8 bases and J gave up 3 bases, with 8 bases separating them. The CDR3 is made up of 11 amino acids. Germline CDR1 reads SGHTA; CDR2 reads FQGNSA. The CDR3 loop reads CASGAFYEQYF. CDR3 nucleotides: TGTGCCAGCGGGGCTTTCTACGAGCAGTACTTC. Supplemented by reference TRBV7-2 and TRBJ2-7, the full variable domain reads GAGVSQSPSNKVTEKGKDVELRCDPISGHTALYWYRQSLGQGLEFLIYFQGNSAPDKSGLPSDRFSAERTGGSVSTLTIQRTQQEDSAVYLCASGAFYEQYFGPGTRLTVT.

CDR3 protein: CASSPITATGEETQYF. Here the CDR3 DNA reads TGCGCCAGCAGCCCCATCACCGCGACAGGGGAAGAGACCCAGTACTTC. The chain couples TRBV5-1 to TRBJ2-5, with 8 bases lining up with TRBD1. The CDR3 is 16 amino acids. The trim removed 4 bases at V and 3 bases at J, leaving 11 bases unmatched. CDR1 and CDR2 from the germline V gene are SGHRS and YFSETQ.

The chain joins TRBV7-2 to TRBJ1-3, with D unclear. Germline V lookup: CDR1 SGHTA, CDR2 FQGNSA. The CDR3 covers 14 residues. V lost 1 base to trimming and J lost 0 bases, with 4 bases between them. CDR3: CASSLDHSGNTIYF. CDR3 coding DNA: TGTGCCAGCAGCTTAGATCACTCTGGAAACACCATATATTTT.

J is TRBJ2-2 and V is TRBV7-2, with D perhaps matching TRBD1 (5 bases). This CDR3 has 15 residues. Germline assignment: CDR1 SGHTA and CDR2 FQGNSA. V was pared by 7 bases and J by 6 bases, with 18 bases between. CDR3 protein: CASTRASLRSGELFF. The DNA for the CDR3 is TGTGCCAGCACCAGGGCCTCTCTTCGGTCCGGGGAGCTGTTTTTT.

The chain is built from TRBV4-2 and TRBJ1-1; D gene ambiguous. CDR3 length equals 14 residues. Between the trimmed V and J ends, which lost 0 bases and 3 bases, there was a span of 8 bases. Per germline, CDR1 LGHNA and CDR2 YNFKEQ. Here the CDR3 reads CASSQDRQDTEAFF. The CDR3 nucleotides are TGTGCCAGCAGCCAAGATCGGCAGGACACTGAAGCTTTCTTT.

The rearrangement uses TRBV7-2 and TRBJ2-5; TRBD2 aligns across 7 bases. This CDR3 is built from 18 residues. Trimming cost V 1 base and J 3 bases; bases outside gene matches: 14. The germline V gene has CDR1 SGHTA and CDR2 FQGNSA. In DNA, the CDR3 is TGTGCCAGCAGCTTAGGGGGCCGGGGAGGGCCAGTGGAAGAGACCCAGTACTTC. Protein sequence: CASSLGGRGGPVEETQYF.

The CDR3 here is CASSQDRYEQYF. The CDR3 DNA reads TGCGCCAGCAGCCAAGATCGCTACGAGCAGTACTTC. V is TRBV4-1 and J is TRBJ2-7; D unresolved. V lost 0 bases and J lost 3, with 3 bases in between. Germline assignment: CDR1 MGHRA and CDR2 YSYEKL. The CDR3 is made up of 12 amino acids.